This T cell receptor beta chain was documented in a study of CD8+CD57+ T cells in acquired aplastic anemia. The V end lost 4 bases, the J end lost 1 base, and 9 bases lay between the germline ends. Germline V gene lookup returns CDR1 WSHSY and CDR2 SAAADI. The CDR3 is 14 residues long. For CDR3 and TCR beta VDJ profiling, genomic DNA was the template used. MiXCR, run by TCRdb on the reads, gives a single entry per CDR3 protein. The sample carries 200,000 to 250,000 distinct CDR3 sequences, roughly 55% recorded once. Sequences were obtained from sorted CD4+, CD8+, or CD8+CD57+ T cells (not recorded which) from PBMCs. The receptor was isolated from a human donor in good health. V gene TRBV10-2 combines with J gene TRBJ2-3; unclear D gene. CDR3: CASSGAPRTDTQYF. DNA for the CDR3: TGCGCCAGCAGTGGGGCCCCGCGCACAGATACGCAGTATTTT.